The source of this T cell receptor (beta chain) is a study of CD8+CD57+ T cells in acquired aplastic anemia. Turning to the study itself: DNA from sorted CD4+ and CD8+ cells averaged approximately 2.9 ug.

TCR beta VDJ and CDR3 profiles were obtained from a genomic DNA template. MiXCR, applied by TCRdb to the reads, yields one record per CDR3 protein. The sample lists 180,000 or so distinct CDR3 sequences; roughly half were seen once. The sequenced patients had an expansion of CD8+CD57+ cells seen by flow cytometry. This clonotype was counted ten times or more. This CDR3 has 15 residues. CDR1 is SNHLY, CDR2 FYNNEI, per germline. V shed 4 bases, J shed 3 bases, and the junction held 5 bases outside the gene matches. The chain employs TRBV2 and TRBJ2-7; 11 bases fit TRBD1. The sequence was obtained from a human donor with aplastic anemia. The sample was sorted CD4+, CD8+, or CD8+CD57+ T cells (not recorded which) from PBMCs. The chain's CDR3 is CASSGGQGVVYEQYF. Here the CDR3 DNA reads TGTGCCAGCAGTGGGGGACAGGGGGTGGTCTACGAGCAGTACTTC.